The TCR beta chain described here comes from a study of T cell repertoires in cytomegalovirus infection. On the study more broadly: Public TCR beta signatures provided an indication of both CMV infection and a matching HLA type.

CDR1 MGHRA and CDR2 YSYEKL come from the germline V gene. The CDR3 runs to 16 residues. TCRdb re-called the reads through MiXCR, storing one row per CDR3 protein. The sample yields some 300,000 distinct CDR3 sequences, around 10% seen once. This clonotype was observed a single time. A read error is possible here, since a much larger clone lies one base away. This clonotype originated in a human donor in good health (CMV status not recorded). Some clones in this sample may be carry-over from other donors' samples. The chain couples TRBV4-1 to TRBJ1-2, with 7 bases matching TRBD1. The sample was PBMCs. For the CDR3, the DNA is TGCGCCAGCAACCAAGATCGGGTAGGGGGCCTTGGGGGCTACACCTTC. This encodes CASNQDRVGGLGGYTF.